Listed below are T cell receptor beta chains from one sample, sequenced in a study of T cell responses to AZD1222 COVID-19 vaccine. TCRdb's copy holds only in-frame clones and misses some; the assay was immunoSEQ multiplex PCR. The repertoire holds some 200,000 clones, with roughly 93% as singletons. The specimen was peripheral blood, collected on day 0 of AZD1222 vaccination. These receptor sequences come from an adult in good health. CDR3s include the opening cysteine and the closing phenylalanine or tryptophan. The order of the fields is clone size, J gene, V gene, D gene, CDR3 length, CDR3 DNA, CDR3 protein. D genes are given only for firm matches. Clone size is given for some rows only: seen once, a few or many times, or a class if the clone is expanded.

. TRBJ2-7 TRBV4-1 . 14 TGCGCCAGCAGCCTAAGACAGCCTACCTACGAGCAGTACTTC CASSLRQPTYEQYF
. TRBJ2-7 TRBV27 TRBD2 14 TGTGCCAGCAGTCCCCGTAGCGGGAGGAGCGAGCAGTACTTC CASSPRSGRSEQYF
. TRBJ2-1 TRBV19 . 13 TGTGCCAGTAGTGCCCGGATCTACAATGAGCAGTTCTTC CASSARIYNEQFF
. TRBJ1-4 TRBV7-8 . 18 TGTGCCAGCAGCTTAGGAATGTTCGGCCCGGGAACTAATGAAAAACTGTTTTTT CASSLGMFGPGTNEKLFF
. TRBJ1-2 TRBV4-1 . 15 TGCGCCAGCAGCCAAGCCCGGACAGAGAACTATGGCTACACCTTC CASSQARTENYGYTF
. TRBJ2-5 TRBV6-1 TRBD1 17 TGTGCCAGCAGTGAAGCGCTTCTGGCAGGGGGCCAAGAGACCCAGTACTTC CASSEALLAGGQETQYF
. TRBJ2-7 TRBV9 . 13 TGTGCCAGCAGCGCGGACGGAGTGGGGGAGCAGTACTTC CASSADGVGEQYF
. TRBJ1-2 TRBV9 . 13 TGTGCCAGCAGCGCCGACAGTCTTTATGGCTACACCTTC CASSADSLYGYTF
. TRBJ2-1 TRBV19 . 13 TGTGCCAGTAGTGCGGGACACCTCACTGAGCAGTTCTTC CASSAGHLTEQFF
. TRBJ1-4 TRBV6-6 TRBD1 17 TGTGCCAGCAGTCCCTCTTCTCCGGGACAGGGGGAAGAAAAACTGTTTTTT CASSPSSPGQGEEKLFF
. TRBJ2-1 TRBV21-1 . 23 TGTGCCAGCAGCAAAGCGCTAATAAGGGAAGGAACTAGCGGGAGGGCCCCTTACAATGAGCAGTTCTTC CASSKALIREGTSGRAPYNEQFF
. TRBJ2-4 TRBV18 . 17 TGTGCCAGCTCACCAATGCAAGGGTTCGGTGCCAAAAACATTCAGTACTTC CASSPMQGFGAKNIQYF
. TRBJ2-2 TRBV19 . 15 TGTGCCAGTACCCTGGGGAGGTGGCACACCGGGGAGCTGTTTTTT CASTLGRWHTGELFF
. TRBJ2-7 TRBV14 . 11 TGTGCCAGCAGCCTCGCCTACGAGCAGTACTTC CASSLAYEQYF
. TRBJ2-1 TRBV19 TRBD2 17 TGTGCCAGTAGTATAGATCCGCGGGAGTCATTATACAATGAGCAGTTCTTC CASSIDPRESLYNEQFF
. TRBJ1-6 TRBV21-1 . 16 TGTGCCAGCAGCAAAGAAGGGCGGCAGAATAATTCACCCCTCCACTTT CASSKEGRQNNSPLHF
. TRBJ1-4 TRBV28 . 14 TGTGCCAGCAGTTTGTTTATTCAGACCGAAAAACTGTTTTTT CASSLFIQTEKLFF
. TRBJ2-5 TRBV13 . 14 TGTGCCAGCAGCCTAGGGCTGGAGCATGGGACCCAGTACTTC CASSLGLEHGTQYF
. TRBJ2-1 TRBV11-2 TRBD1 19 TGTGCCAGCAGCTTCATCACTTCACAGGGGGCAGGGTCCTACAATGAGCAGTTCTTC CASSFITSQGAGSYNEQFF
. TRBJ1-1 TRBV2 . 14 TGTGCCAGCAGTGATCAGGGTGGTTACACTGAAGCTTTCTTT CASSDQGGYTEAFF
. TRBJ1-5 TRBV5-6 TRBD1 16 TGTGCCAGCAGCTTGTATCAGGACAGGGGCAATCAGCCCCAGCATTTT CASSLYQDRGNQPQHF
. TRBJ1-5 TRBV24-1 TRBD1 17 TGTGCCACCGTAGGACAGGGGGTTGACTATAGCAATCAGCCCCAGCATTTT CATVGQGVDYSNQPQHF
. TRBJ1-1 TRBV7-9 . 13 TGTGCCAGCGAGGACAGAACGAACACTGAAGCTTTCTTT CASEDRTNTEAFF
. TRBJ1-1 TRBV5-1 . 13 TGCGCCAGCAGCAGGGGAGATAACACTGAAGCTTTCTTT CASSRGDNTEAFF
. TRBJ1-2 TRBV7-2 . 16 TGTGCCAGCAGCTTAGCTCGAGGAAGCAGGGGCCAAGGCTACACCTTC CASSLARGSRGQGYTF
. TRBJ2-5 TRBV6-5 TRBD2 15 TGTGCCAGCAGTCAATTGGGGACTAGCAAAGAGACCCAGTACTTC CASSQLGTSKETQYF
. TRBJ2-2 TRBV12-3/TRBV12-4 . 12 TGTGCCAGCGACTGGGGGACCGGGGAGCTGTTTTTT CASDWGTGELFF
. TRBJ2-7 TRBV6-1 . 12 TGTGCCAGCAGTGAAAGGGCTAGGGAGCAGTACTTC CASSERAREQYF
. TRBJ2-3 TRBV10-3 TRBD2 16 TGTGCCATCAGCCCCGTGGCGGGACTAGCGATAGATACGCAGTATTTT CAISPVAGLAIDTQYF
. TRBJ1-2 TRBV7-9 . 13 TGTGCCAGCAGCTTAGGAGGGGGTGGTGGCTACACCTTC CASSLGGGGGYTF
. TRBJ2-5 TRBV27 . 11 TGTGCCAGCAGTTATGGAGAGACCCAGTACTTC CASSYGETQYF
. TRBJ1-4 TRBV9 . 14 TGTGCCAGCAGCCCGTCCGGGGTAAGCGAAAAACTGTTTTTT CASSPSGVSEKLFF
. TRBJ2-7 TRBV6-5 TRBD1 15 TGTGCCAGCAGGAGGGGACAGGGAGATTTCTACGAGCAGTACTTC CASRRGQGDFYEQYF
. TRBJ1-1 TRBV4-2 . 13 TGTGCCAGCAGCCAAGATTTGAACACTGAAGCTTTCTTT CASSQDLNTEAFF
. TRBJ2-2 TRBV19 TRBD2 16 TGTGCCAGTACCCATCCAAGGGGACTAGGGGCCGGGGAGCTGTTTTTT CASTHPRGLGAGELFF
. TRBJ1-6 TRBV6-1 . 15 TGTGCCAGCAGTGAAATAGGGGGAGGCAATTCACCCCTCCACTTT CASSEIGGGNSPLHF
. TRBJ2-1 TRBV6-1 . 16 TGTGCCAGCAGTGAAGCGGCATGGAGCTCCTACAATGAGCAGTTCTTC CASSEAAWSSYNEQFF
once TRBJ2-7 TRBV4-1 . 13 TGCGCCAGCAGCCAATTGGGGGAATACGAGCAGTACTTC CASSQLGEYEQYF
. TRBJ2-3 TRBV7-6 TRBD1 15 TGTGCCAGCAGCTTAGGGACAGGGCGCACAGATACGCAGTATTTT CASSLGTGRTDTQYF
. TRBJ2-7 TRBV6-6 TRBD1 14 TGTGCCAGCAGTACTGGGACAGCAACCTACGAGCAGTACTTC CASSTGTATYEQYF
few TRBJ1-2 TRBV29-1 . 13 TGCAGCGTTACTAAAGAAGGGGGCTATGGCTACACCTTC CSVTKEGGYGYTF
. TRBJ1-1 TRBV7-9 . 15 TGTGCCAGCAGCGACGCCGGGACCCCGAACACTGAAGCTTTCTTT CASSDAGTPNTEAFF
. TRBJ2-6 TRBV5-1 . 14 TGCGCCAGCAGCTGGGGGCCTGGGGCCAACGTCCTGACTTTC CASSWGPGANVLTF
. TRBJ1-1 TRBV28 . 11 TGTGCCAGCAGTTCCCGACAGGAAGCTTTCTTT CASSSRQEAFF
. TRBJ2-1 TRBV7-3 . 14 TGTGCCAGCAGCTTAAACAGGGAATCCAATGAGCAGTTCTTC CASSLNRESNEQFF
. TRBJ1-2 TRBV7-9 . 13 TGTGCCAGCAGCTTAGTAGGCAGCTATGGCTACACCTTC CASSLVGSYGYTF
. TRBJ2-5 TRBV27 . 13 TGTGCCAGCAGTCCCGCGGTCTGGGAGACCCAGTACTTC CASSPAVWETQYF
. TRBJ1-1 TRBV5-1 TRBD1 16 TGCGCCAGCAGCATGGACAGGGCAATCTTGAACACTGAAGCTTTCTTT CASSMDRAILNTEAFF
. TRBJ2-5 TRBV27 TRBD2 17 TGTGCCAGCAGACCCACTCGGGCTAGCGGGATTCTGGAGACCCAGTACTTC CASRPTRASGILETQYF
. TRBJ1-1 TRBV6-5 . 13 TGTGCCAGCAGCGAGAGGCGTTCGGCTGAAGCTTTCTTT CASSERRSAEAFF
. TRBJ2-1 TRBV9 TRBD2 15 TGTGCCAGCAGCGCCGGGACTAGCGGTTACAATGAGCAGTTCTTC CASSAGTSGYNEQFF
. TRBJ1-5 TRBV9 TRBD1 14 TGTGCCAGCAGTGGGGACAGCAGCAATCAGCCCCAGCATTTT CASSGDSSNQPQHF
. TRBJ2-7 TRBV5-4 . 13 TGTGCCAGCAGCTTCGCATCTGAGTCCGAGCAGTACTTC CASSFASESEQYF
. TRBJ1-1 TRBV5-1 TRBD1 14 TGCGCCAGCAGCTCCCAGGGGGCGTACACTGAAGCTTTCTTT CASSSQGAYTEAFF
. TRBJ2-2 TRBV6-1 . 16 TGTGCCAGCATTGAACAGGCCCCTCAAACCGCCGGGGAGCTGTTTTTT CASIEQAPQTAGELFF